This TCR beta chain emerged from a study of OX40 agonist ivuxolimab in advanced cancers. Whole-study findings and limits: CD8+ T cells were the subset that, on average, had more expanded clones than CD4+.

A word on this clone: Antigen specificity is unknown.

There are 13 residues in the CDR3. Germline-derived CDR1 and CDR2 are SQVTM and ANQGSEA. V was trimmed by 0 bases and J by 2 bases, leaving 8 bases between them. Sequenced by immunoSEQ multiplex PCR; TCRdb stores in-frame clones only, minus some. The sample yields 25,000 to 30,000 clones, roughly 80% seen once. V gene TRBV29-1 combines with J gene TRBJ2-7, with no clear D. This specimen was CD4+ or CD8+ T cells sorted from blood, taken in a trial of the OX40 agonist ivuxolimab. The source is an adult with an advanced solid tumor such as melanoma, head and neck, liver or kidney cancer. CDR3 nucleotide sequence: TGCAGCGTTGAAGATTCCGAGACCTACGAGCAGTACTTC. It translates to CSVEDSETYEQYF.